This T cell receptor (beta chain) was identified during a study of blood T cell repertoires in COVID-19 (dated by TCRdb to the early 2020s). At the level of the whole study: Samples from collaborators originated in the United States, Italy and Spain and spanned both the acute and convalescent phases of COVID-19. The material from the prospective study consisted of cDNA or gDNA derived from T cells, B-cell-depleted T cells, or PBMCs. Subjects who had been exposed to COVID-19, were actively infected with it, or had recovered from it provided the deeply sampled blood TCRbeta repertoires that made up the dataset. The repertoires were made available in a free public database intended to serve as a resource for research on the immune response to SARS-CoV-2. The samples were drawn from the first 160 participants of the ongoing ImmuneRACE study and from 950 to 1,500 subjects provided by 6 global collaborators. A de-identified subject ID, COVID-19 status, age in years and sex were almost always included in the sample metadata. Where available, HLA class I and class II types were taken from metadata supplied by the sample provider and were not determined by assay-based typing. Here is what the overall study found, with its caveats: How much clinical and demographic metadata was included differed by source and by participant, and the metadata was provided uncurated.

Clipping removes 7 bases from V and 6 bases from J, with 22 as the unmatched junction base count. CDR1 and CDR2 (SQVTM, ANQGSEA) derive from the germline V gene. From the cysteine up to the phenylalanine, the CDR3 has a length of 19 residues. The only DNA kept is the CDR3, 57 bases in frame from the first base. In the prospective study, participants were about 18 to 90 years old, resided in around 25 geographic areas of the United States, and were enrolled through a virtual design. Cohort assignment in the prospective study relied on participant-reported clinical history from a screening survey and a study questionnaire. Recovered participants in ImmuneRACE Cohort 3 were defined by two consecutive negative NP/OP PCR tests, clearance by a healthcare professional, or resolution of symptoms. In the prospective study, whole blood, serum and a nasopharyngeal or oropharyngeal swab were collected from each participant by mobile phlebotomists. Additional blood draws and questionnaires over an approximately two-month period could optionally be provided by prospective study participants. Before DNA extraction, prospective study blood samples were shipped either frozen or at room temperature.

For this clone: Its antigen specificity is not known. Base qualities are not at hand, and no much larger clone is one base apart.

The immunoSEQ Assay, a bias-controlled multiplex PCR, was used to amplify TCRbeta CDR3 regions from genomic DNA. In the original analysis: Nucleated cell counts per sample were estimated from amplification of reference gene primers within the assay. To quantify the absolute abundance of each unique TCRbeta CDR3 rearrangement, sequence reads were collapsed and filtered. For each sample, productive Simpson clonality was calculated as the square root of Simpson's diversity index across productive rearrangements. In TCRdb, the immuneACCESS table is reduced to in-frame sequences with V and J assigned. These tables do not hold every clone; where another copy was compared, an unresolved V gene accounts for under half, and the others remain unexplained. V and J calls and clone size are those listed in that table; D and trimming were worked out from the DNA. For this sample there are roughly 400,000 clones; roughly 89% appear just once. Less than 2% of the sample comes from the top ten.

The receptor was isolated from a woman younger than 45 who had recovered from COVID-19. Sequenced: PBMCs or T cells enriched from blood (not recorded which). This sequence uses TRBV29-1 and TRBJ2-3, with TRBD2 matching 13 junction bases. The CDR3 here reads CSADAGTSGTLGAVDTQYF. The sequenced DNA is TGCAGCGCCGACGCTGGGACTAGCGGGACCCTAGGAGCCGTCGATACGCAGTATTTT.